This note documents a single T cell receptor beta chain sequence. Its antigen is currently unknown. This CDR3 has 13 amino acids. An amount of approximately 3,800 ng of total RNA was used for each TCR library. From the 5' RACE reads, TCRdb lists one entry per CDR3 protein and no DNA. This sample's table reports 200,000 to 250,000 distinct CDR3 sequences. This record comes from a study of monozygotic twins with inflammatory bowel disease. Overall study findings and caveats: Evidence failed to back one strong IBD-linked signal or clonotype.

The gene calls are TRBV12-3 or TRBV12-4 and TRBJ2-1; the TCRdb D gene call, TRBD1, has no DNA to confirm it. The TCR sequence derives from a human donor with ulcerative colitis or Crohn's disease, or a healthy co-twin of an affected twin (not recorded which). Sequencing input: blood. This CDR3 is CASWGQGADEQFF.